This T cell receptor (beta chain) comes out of a study of T cell changes during pregnancy in multiple sclerosis. This CDR3 spans 14 amino acids. Per germline, CDR1 MNHEY and CDR2 SMNVEV (reference sequence). V lost 7 bases to trimming and J lost 7 bases; unmatched junction nucleotides: 8. Using immunoSEQ multiplex PCR, the repertoire was profiled, and TCRdb retains in-frame clones only, with some absent. Among some 94,000 clones listed, about 91% were seen once. The sequencing here drew on peripheral blood, taken in the first trimester of pregnancy. The J gene is TRBJ2-1, the V gene TRBV27, with 9 bases that match TRBD1. This clonotype was sampled from a female donor in good health, enrolled as a control in a pregnancy study. The CDR3 sequence: CASTRGQGTNEQFF. The CDR3 DNA reads TGTGCCAGCACCCGGGGACAGGGCACTAATGAGCAGTTCTTC.